These 13 T cell receptor beta chains share one sample of origin, sequenced in a study of a mutant IDH1 vaccine in newly diagnosed glioma. No antigen has been identified for these receptors. Libraries were prepared by immunoSEQ multiplex PCR; TCRdb keeps only in-frame clonotypes and omits some of them. In the table there are tens of thousands of clones, approximately 84% of which are singletons. Time point of the sample: week 23, last vaccination. Every vaccine dose comprised 300 ug of mutant IDH1 20-mer peptide plus topical imiquimod. The starting material was PBMCs, obtained from a glioma patient whose treatment included an IDH1 peptide vaccine. The receptors stem from a man aged 18 to 30 with glioma.

This clone was recorded a few times. V usage is TRBV6-5 and J usage is TRBJ1-5; D unresolved. This CDR3 spans 13 amino acids. The V end lost 0 bases, the J end lost 6 bases, and 6 bases lay between the germline ends. Germline V gene lookup returns CDR1 MNHEY and CDR2 SVGAGI. CDR3 DNA: TGTGCCAGCAGTTACTCGACACTTCAGCCCCAGCATTTT. Amino acids: CASSYSTLQPQHF.

The rearrangement joins TRBV19 to TRBJ2-2, with a possible D match to TRBD1 (5 bases). The ends were cut back, 7 bases at V and 1 base at J, with 13 bases in the middle. CDR3 length equals 15 residues. CDR1 LNHDA and CDR2 SQIVND come from the germline V gene (reference sequence). Written as DNA, the CDR3 is TGTGCCAGTACACCTCGCAGGGAGAACACCGGGGAGCTGTTTTTT. Translation: CASTPRRENTGELFF.

The CDR3: CASSQQYTGNMNTEAFF. The CDR3 DNA reads TGTGCCAGCTCACAACAATACACAGGGAACATGAACACTGAAGCTTTCTTT. The chain uses TRBV18 and TRBJ1-1; TRBD1 might be the D (6 bases). CDR1 and CDR2 (germline): KGHSH, LQKENI. The V and J ends lost 4 bases and 0 bases respectively, with 18 bases between them. This CDR3 has 17 amino acids. The whole variable domain, remainder taken from reference TRBV18 and TRBJ1-1, is NAGVMQNPRHLVRRRGQEARLRCSPMKGHSHVYWYRQLPEEGLKFMVYLQKENIIDESGMPKERFSAEFPKEGPSILRIQQVVRGDSAAYFCASSQQYTGNMNTEAFFGQGTRLTVV.

V gene TRBV5-5 combines with J gene TRBJ1-1; tentatively, D is TRBD1 (5 bases). V lost 0 bases to trimming and J lost 3 bases, with 9 bases between them. The CDR3 sequence is 14 residues long. Germline CDR1 reads SGHKS; CDR2 reads YYEKEE (reference sequence). The CDR3 protein is CASSLAGGDTEAFF. DNA for the CDR3: TGTGCCAGCAGCTTGGCCGGGGGGGACACTGAAGCTTTCTTT.

The chain combines TRBV10-3 with TRBJ1-2; D gene ambiguous. Trimming shortened V by 4 bases and J by 1 base, and 10 bases separated the two germline ends. Germline-derived CDR1 and CDR2 are ENHRY and SYGVKD. There are 14 residues in the CDR3. CDR3 DNA: TGTGCCATCAGTGTCCTGGATATTAACTATGGCTACACCTTC. Its protein is CAISVLDINYGYTF.

The chain recombines TRBV4-3 with TRBJ2-3, with 8 bases aligning to TRBD2. This CDR3 is 17 amino acids long. CDR1 and CDR2 from the germline V gene are LGHNA and YSLEER. V lost 1 base, J lost 0 bases, and 6 bases stayed unmatched. The DNA of the CDR3 is TGCGCCAGCAGCCAAGCCGCTAGCGGGTTTAGCACAGATACGCAGTATTTT. Residues: CASSQAASGFSTDTQYF.

The chain is built from TRBV28 and TRBJ1-2; weak D call: TRBD1 (6 bases). The CDR3 has 16 amino acids. The ends were cut back, 4 bases at V and 2 bases at J, with 17 bases in the middle. Germline V CDR1 and CDR2: MDHEN, SYDVKM. The CDR3 DNA reads as TGTGCCAGCAGTTCGGGACAAGGGGCCGAGAACTATGGCTACACCTTC. Translated: CASSSGQGAENYGYTF.

With regard to this clone: Other nucleotide sequences from this sample produce the same CDR3. This chain connects TRBV7-9 to TRBJ2-7; D ambiguous. V was trimmed by 3 bases and J by 0 bases, leaving 6 bases between them. Germline V gene lookup returns CDR1 SEHNR and CDR2 FQNEAQ (reference sequence). The CDR3 has 13 residues. The DNA of the CDR3 is TGTGCCAGCAGCTTCCCAGGCTCCTACGAGCAGTACTTC. Its protein product is CASSFPGSYEQYF.

The gene calls are TRBV5-4 and TRBJ1-2; D is perhaps TRBD1 (5 bases). The V end lost 0 bases, the J end lost 3 bases, and 12 bases lay between the germline ends. The CDR3 length is 15 residues. Per the germline V gene, CDR1 is SGHNT and CDR2 is YYREEE (reference sequence). As DNA, the CDR3 is TGTGCCAGCAGCTTGGGACAGTATGGTGACTATGGCTACACCTTC. This sequence encodes CASSLGQYGDYGYTF.

The chain is built from TRBV27 and TRBJ2-7; 11 bases agree with TRBD2. The CDR3 has 14 residues. The germline V gene has CDR1 MNHEY and CDR2 SMNVEV (reference sequence). V was pared by 5 bases and J by 7 bases, with 7 bases of the junction left unmatched. The CDR3 loop is CASSQTSGSWEQYF. CDR3 DNA sequence: TGTGCCAGCAGTCAAACTAGCGGGAGTTGGGAGCAGTACTTC.

The chain couples TRBV9 to TRBJ2-5, with 8 bases identical to TRBD2. The germline V gene encodes CDR1 SGDLS and CDR2 YYNGEE. J gave up 4 bases and V 4 bases, and 9 bases lay outside the gene matches. This CDR3 has 15 amino acids. CDR3 loop: CASSPGTSLRETQYF. The CDR3 nucleotides read TGTGCCAGCAGCCCCGGGACTAGTCTACGAGAGACCCAGTACTTC.

The chain has TRBV6-5 and TRBJ1-6; D is undetermined. CDR3 length equals 15 residues. V was shortened by 0 bases and J by 6 bases, with 9 bases between the two germline ends. Germline V gives CDR1 MNHEY, CDR2 SVGAGI. The CDR3 nucleotides are TGTGCCAGCAGTTACTCGATGGCGAGTAATTCACCCCTCCACTTT. Protein: CASSYSMASNSPLHF.

A single count supports this clone. The V gene is TRBV7-9, the J gene TRBJ2-7; 7 nucleotides line up with TRBD2. The germline gives CDR1 SEHNR, CDR2 FQNEAQ (reference sequence). After removal of 2 bases from V and 3 bases from J, the junction contained 7 bases not matched to a gene. The CDR3 totals 15 residues. CDR3 loop: CASSLPASGNYEQYF. As DNA, the CDR3 is TGTGCCAGCAGCTTACCGGCTAGCGGAAACTACGAGCAGTACTTC.